The 31 T cell receptor beta chains listed next were all sequenced from one sample in a study of T-cell reconstitution after alpha-beta-depleted transplantation in children. Unique molecular identifiers were incorporated into the prepared TCRbeta library. MiXCR, run by TCRdb on the PCR reads, gives a single entry per CDR3 protein. The sample carries hundreds of thousands of distinct CDR3 sequences, about a tenth recorded once. The specimen comprised PBMCs, sampled before TCRalphabeta/CD19-depleted stem cell transplant. The receptor set was obtained from a child less than two years old with acute myeloid leukemia, due to receive a stem cell transplant.

This clonotype was counted ten times or more. The chain is built from TRBV25-1 and TRBJ1-2; D gene ambiguous. There are 12 residues in the CDR3. Trimming removed 2 bases at V and 4 bases at J, with 5 bases between. CDR1 is MGHDK, CDR2 SYGVNS, per germline. The CDR3: CASSESFYGYTF. The DNA for the CDR3 is TGTGCCAGCAGTGAAAGCTTCTATGGCTACACCTTC.

This clonotype was recorded at least ten times. The chain has TRBV6-1 and TRBJ1-1, with 7 bases fitting TRBD1. The ends lost 6 bases at V and 4 bases at J; junction bases unmatched: 5. The germline CDR1 and CDR2 sequences are MNHNS and SASEGT. The CDR3 length is 13 residues. The CDR3 protein is CASRTGTVTEAFF. As DNA, the CDR3 is TGTGCCAGCAGAACCGGGACAGTCACTGAAGCTTTCTTT.

As regards this clonotype: A read error may explain this, as a much larger clone is one base away. The genes are TRBV19 and TRBJ1-1, with 8 bases lining up with TRBD1. Germline values: CDR1 LNHDA, CDR2 SQIVND (reference sequence). This CDR3 region has 14 residues. V lost 9 bases and J lost 5; bases outside the gene matches: 11. CDR3 coding DNA: TGTGCCAGGGACAGGGCAGAGACGAAAACTGAAGCTTTCTTT. Translating it yields CARDRAETKTEAFF.

This clonotype was counted many times. The chain combines TRBV7-3 with TRBJ2-1; TRBD2 matches 14 bases. From germline, CDR1 is SGHTA and CDR2 FQGTGA. Trimming at V came to 5 bases and at J to 10 bases, leaving 7 bases not matched to a gene. The CDR3 contains 15 residues. This chain's CDR3 is CASSRGLAGGEEQFF. The CDR3, as DNA: TGTGCCAGCAGCCGAGGACTAGCGGGAGGTGAGGAGCAGTTCTTC. Complete variable domain (other parts from reference TRBV7-3 and TRBJ2-1): GAGVSQTPSNKVTEKGKYVELRCDPISGHTALYWYRQSLGQGPEFLIYFQGTGAADDSGLPNDRFFAVRPEGSVSTLKIQRTERGDSAVYLCASSRGLAGGEEQFFGPGTRLTVL.

Remarks on this clonotype: With a much larger clone just one base away, this may be a read error. The gene calls are TRBV3-1 and TRBJ1-1, with a tentative D call TRBD1 (5 bases). CDR1 is LGHDT and CDR2 is YNNKEL in the germline V gene (reference sequence). This CDR3 is 12 amino acids long. The DNA of the CDR3 is TGTCCCAGCAGCTTCAGGGAAACTGAAGCTTTCTTT. It is translated as CPSSFRETEAFF.

This clonotype was seen repeatedly, ten times or more. V usage is TRBV7-9 and J usage is TRBJ2-5; no clear D gene. Looked up from germline, CDR1 is SEHNR and CDR2 is FQNEAQ (reference sequence). CDR3 length: 12 amino acids. The V end lost 7 bases, the J end lost 9 bases, and 15 bases lay between the germline ends. CDR3 loop: CASTQTGLAQYF. Written as DNA, the CDR3 is TGTGCCAGCACCCAAACGGGTTTGGCCCAGTACTTC.

This clonotype occurred many times. The chain uses TRBV5-1 and TRBJ1-2, with D possibly matching TRBD1 (6 bases). The CDR3 totals 15 residues. CDR1 is SGHRS, CDR2 YFSETQ, per germline. Trimming left V 3 bases short and J 4 bases short, with 16 bases between. The CDR3 here is CASSSVTDRRYGYTF. The CDR3 DNA reads as TGCGCCAGCAGCTCAGTGACAGACAGGCGCTATGGCTACACCTTC.

Ten or more counts support this clonotype. The chain joins TRBV4-3 to TRBJ2-3; D might be TRBD1 (6 bases). Trimming left V 1 base short and J 0 bases short, with 14 bases between. This CDR3 has 17 residues. CDR1 is LGHNA and CDR2 is YSLEER in the germline V gene. CDR3 in amino acids: CASSQGARGYSTDTQYF. The CDR3, as DNA: TGCGCCAGCAGCCAAGGGGCCAGGGGATATAGCACAGATACGCAGTATTTT.

This clonotype came up many times. The rearrangement uses TRBV30 and TRBJ1-2; perhaps TRBD1 as D (6 bases). The CDR3 covers 12 residues. The germline V gene encodes CDR1 GTSNPN and CDR2 SVGIG (reference sequence). The V and J ends lost 7 bases and 2 bases respectively, with 11 bases between them. The CDR3, as DNA: TGTGCCTCGACAGGACTAAACTATGGCTACACCTTC. The encoded protein is CASTGLNYGYTF.

V is TRBV14 and J is TRBJ2-3; a weak D match, TRBD1 (5 bases). This CDR3 has 14 residues. Germline-derived CDR1 and CDR2 are SGHDN and FVKESK. V shed 0 bases and J shed 4 bases, with 8 bases lying between them. CDR3 sequence: CASSQETVSDTQYF. In DNA form, the CDR3 reads TGTGCCAGCAGCCAAGAGACAGTGTCAGATACGCAGTATTTT.

The sample holds many counts of this clonotype. V usage is TRBV7-9 and J usage is TRBJ2-5; D is perhaps TRBD2 (7 bases). This CDR3 spans 15 amino acids. V lost 3 bases and J lost 2, with 13 bases in between. Germline CDR1 reads SEHNR; CDR2 reads FQNEAQ (reference sequence). The CDR3 DNA is TGTGCCAGCAGCTTCGGCGGGGGCCCACAAGAGACCCAGTACTTC. Translated, it gives CASSFGGGPQETQYF. Combining the CDR3 with reference TRBV7-9 and TRBJ2-5 gives the whole variable domain DTGVSQNPRHKITKRGQNVTFRCDPISEHNRLYWYRQTLGQGPEFLTYFQNEAQLEKSRLLSDRFSAERPKGSFSTLEIQRTEQGDSAMYLCASSFGGGPQETQYFGPGTRLLVL.

The V gene is TRBV24-1, the J gene TRBJ2-1, with 8 bases lining up with TRBD2. J gave up 7 bases and V 3 bases, and 16 bases lay outside the gene matches. The CDR3 length is 18 residues. Per the germline V gene, CDR1 is KGHDR and CDR2 is SFDVKD. The CDR3 coding sequence is TGTGCCACCAGTGATCCTCCGGGAATAGCGGGGAGCGGAAATGAGCAGTTCTTC. It encodes CATSDPPGIAGSGNEQFF.

This clonotype was recorded many times. This rearrangement joins TRBV6-6 to TRBJ2-7; D unresolved. Germline CDR1 reads MNHNY; CDR2 reads SVGAGI (reference sequence). This CDR3 contains 13 residues. V was cut by 2 bases and J by 2 bases, with 7 bases left in between. CDR3 DNA sequence: TGTGCCAGCAGTTACCCGGGCCCCTACGAGCAGTACTTC. Translation gives CASSYPGPYEQYF.

The chain employs TRBV7-9 and TRBJ2-4; no firm D call. The germline CDR1 and CDR2 sequences are SEHNR and FQNEAQ (reference sequence). There are 17 residues in the CDR3. V lost 5 bases to trimming and J lost 8 bases, with 25 bases between them. The CDR3 spells CASSGLFALSYKDIQYF. Here the CDR3 DNA reads TGTGCCAGCAGCGGCCTGTTCGCCCTATCCTACAAGGACATTCAGTACTTC.

This clonotype showed up many times. The V gene is TRBV3-1, the J gene TRBJ2-1; 7 bases align to TRBD2. Trimming cost V 3 bases and J 2 bases; bases outside gene matches: 7. Germline CDR1 and CDR2: LGHDT and YNNKEL (reference sequence). The length of the CDR3 is 16 residues. The CDR3 is CASSHWGGGPYNEQFF. The CDR3 DNA is TGTGCCAGCAGCCACTGGGGGGGAGGCCCCTACAATGAGCAGTTCTTC.

This clonotype was seen repeatedly, ten times or more. The chain is built from TRBV20-1 and TRBJ2-7; D is unresolved. The germline V gene has CDR1 DFQATT and CDR2 SNEGSKA (reference sequence). V lost 6 bases and J 0 bases, leaving 12 bases between the germline ends. The CDR3 length is 13 residues. The CDR3 sequence: CSARTLVSYEQYF. As DNA, the CDR3 is TGCAGTGCCAGAACTCTGGTCTCCTACGAGCAGTACTTC.

This clonotype was detected many times. The V gene is TRBV15, the J gene TRBJ2-7; D gene ambiguous. This CDR3 contains 11 residues. CDR1 LNHNV and CDR2 YYDKDF come from the germline V gene (reference sequence). V lost 1 base and J 5 bases, leaving 3 bases between the germline ends. CDR3 nucleotide sequence: TGTGCCACCAGCAGAGGAAACGAGCAGTACTTC. It yields the protein CATSRGNEQYF.

The rearrangement links TRBV18 to TRBJ2-7; D remains unclear. The germline V gene encodes CDR1 KGHSH and CDR2 LQKENI. The CDR3 is 13 residues long. The ends were cut back, 2 bases at V and 4 bases at J, with 9 bases in the middle. The CDR3 reads CASSPSTDYEQYF. CDR3 sequence (DNA): TGTGCCAGCTCACCATCTACGGATTACGAGCAGTACTTC. Drawing the rest from reference TRBV18 and TRBJ2-7, the complete variable domain is NAGVMQNPRHLVRRRGQEARLRCSPMKGHSHVYWYRQLPEEGLKFMVYLQKENIIDESGMPKERFSAEFPKEGPSILRIQQVVRGDSAAYFCASSPSTDYEQYFGPGTRLTVT.

This clonotype was observed at least ten times. CDR3 DNA: TGTGCCAGCTCACCAAGAAGGGATCGGGACGAGCAGTACTTC. It translates to CASSPRRDRDEQYF. This chain uses TRBV18 with TRBJ2-7; D gene ambiguous. Germline V gives CDR1 KGHSH, CDR2 LQKENI. CDR3 length: 14 residues. Trimming took 2 bases from V and 5 from J, leaving 13 bases between them.

This clonotype appeared many times. This rearrangement joins TRBV5-1 to TRBJ2-2; D unclear. Trimming took 0 bases from V and 4 from J, leaving 13 bases between them. Germline V gene lookup returns CDR1 SGHRS and CDR2 YFSETQ. The CDR3 spans 16 residues. The CDR3 is CASSLETSAGTGELFF. CDR3 sequence (DNA): TGCGCCAGCAGCTTGGAGACATCCGCCGGCACCGGGGAGCTGTTTTTT.

At least ten counts were recorded for this clonotype. The chain uses TRBV10-3 and TRBJ2-7, with 14 bases lining up with TRBD2. V lost 2 bases, J lost 6 bases, and 6 bases stayed unmatched. This CDR3 is built from 16 residues. The germline V gene has CDR1 ENHRY and CDR2 SYGVKD. The CDR3 DNA sequence: TGTGCCATCAGTGAGGCCGGGACTAGCGGGAGTAGCGAGCAGTACTTC. This gives the protein CAISEAGTSGSSEQYF.

This clonotype was detected ten times or more. The J gene is TRBJ2-7, the V gene TRBV7-3, with TRBD2 as a possible D gene (5 bases). CDR3 length: 14 amino acids. The V end lost 2 bases, the J end lost 5 bases, and 13 bases lay between the germline ends. In germline, CDR1 is SGHTA, CDR2 FQGTGA. The CDR3 loop is CASSLSSGNHEQYF. The CDR3 DNA is TGTGCCAGCAGCTTATCATCGGGGAACCACGAGCAGTACTTC.

At least ten counts were recorded for this clonotype. This chain connects TRBV20-1 to TRBJ1-2; TRBD1 is a possible D gene (5 bases). The CDR3 is made up of 15 amino acids. The V gene lost 1 base and the J gene lost 3 bases, with 15 bases spanning the gap. Looked up from germline, CDR1 is DFQATT and CDR2 is SNEGSKA (reference sequence). CDR3 nucleotides: TGCAGTGCTAGAGGGGGAGGGACGTGGGACTATGGCTACACCTTC. It translates to CSARGGGTWDYGYTF.

This clonotype was picked up many times. The chain employs TRBV2 and TRBJ2-7; 7 bases line up with TRBD2. This CDR3 spans 13 amino acids. The ends lost 10 bases at V and 3 bases at J; junction bases unmatched: 9. Germline CDR1 reads SNHLY; CDR2 reads FYNNEI. Here the CDR3 reads CAISRDYLYEQYF. Here the CDR3 DNA reads TGTGCCATTAGCCGGGACTACCTCTACGAGCAGTACTTC.

This clonotype was detected many times. The chain links TRBV5-1 to TRBJ1-5; D gene uncertain. The CDR3 is 14 amino acids. V was clipped by 0 bases and J by 3 bases, with 7 bases between them. Germline loops: CDR1 SGHRS, CDR2 YFSETQ. CDR3 sequence (DNA): TGCGCCAGCAGCTTGGTACCGGACAATCAGCCCCAGCATTTT. Its translation: CASSLVPDNQPQHF. The whole variable domain, remainder taken from reference TRBV5-1 and TRBJ1-5, is KAGVTQTPRYLIKTRGQQVTLSCSPISGHRSVSWYQQTPGQGLQFLFEYFSETQRNKGNFPGRFSGRQFSNSRSEMNVSTLELGDSALYLCASSLVPDNQPQHFGDGTRLSIL.

In its sample, this clonotype was seen a few times. The V call is TRBV19, the J call TRBJ2-5; D perhaps matches TRBD1 (6 bases). Germline CDR1 reads LNHDA; CDR2 reads SQIVND (reference sequence). The CDR3 covers 14 residues. V was pared by 10 bases and J by 3 bases, with 18 bases between. The CDR3 loop reads CATKRGWEEETQYF. The CDR3 DNA is TGTGCCACGAAAAGGGGGTGGGAAGAAGAGACCCAGTACTTC.

This clonotype was seen more than once but under ten times. The V gene is TRBV7-2, the J gene TRBJ1-1, with 7 bases identical to TRBD1. J was trimmed by 5 bases and V by 5 bases; bases with no gene match: 8. Germline CDR1 is SGHTA and CDR2 is FQGNSA. This CDR3 region has 14 residues. CDR3 sequence: CASSTGQKRTEAFF. The CDR3 region has the DNA TGTGCCAGCAGCACGGGACAGAAAAGGACTGAAGCTTTCTTT.

This clonotype was seen at least ten times. The rearrangement joins TRBV12-2 to TRBJ2-7. TRBV12-2 is assigned pseudogene status. The CDR3 runs to 12 residues. CDR3 DNA sequence: TGTGCAAGTCGCTTAGATGGGAACGAGCAGTACTTC. It specifies CASRLDGNEQYF.

This clonotype was seen at least ten times. This rearrangement joins TRBV12-3 or TRBV12-4 to TRBJ1-2; 11 bases are shared with TRBD1. This CDR3 comprises 15 residues. The V segment lost 3 bases and the J segment 6 bases; nucleotides outside the gene matches: 6. The CDR3 DNA reads TGTGCCAGCAGTTTTGACGGACAGGGGGCGAATGGCTACACCTTC. This codes for CASSFDGQGANGYTF.

The rearrangement uses TRBV8-2 and TRBJ2-5; the table's D call of TRBD1 was not tested on the DNA. TRBV8-2 is tagged as a pseudogene. The CDR3 sequence is 11 residues long. CDR3 protein: CASTIWGGTRF. DNA of the CDR3: TGTGCCAGCACTATCTGGGGGGGAACACGCTTC.

The chain recombines TRBV20-1 with TRBJ2-7, with 7 bases that match TRBD1. Germline V gene data show CDR1 as DFQATT and CDR2 as SNEGSKA (reference sequence). The length of the CDR3 is 13 residues. With 5 bases clipped from V and 0 bases from J, the junction kept 4 bases outside the gene matches. The CDR3 spells CSAETGSSYEQYF. CDR3 coding DNA: TGCAGTGCTGAGACAGGGAGCTCCTACGAGCAGTACTTC.